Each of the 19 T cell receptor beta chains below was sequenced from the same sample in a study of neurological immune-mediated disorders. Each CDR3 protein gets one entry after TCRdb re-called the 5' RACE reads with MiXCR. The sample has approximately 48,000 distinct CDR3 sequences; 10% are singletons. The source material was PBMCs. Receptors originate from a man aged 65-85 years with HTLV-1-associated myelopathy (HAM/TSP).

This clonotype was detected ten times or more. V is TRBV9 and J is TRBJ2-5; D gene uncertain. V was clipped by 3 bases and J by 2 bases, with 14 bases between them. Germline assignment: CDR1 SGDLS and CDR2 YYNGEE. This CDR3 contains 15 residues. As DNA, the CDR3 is TGTGCCAGCAGCGATGCAGCAGGTTTACAAGAGACCCAGTACTTC. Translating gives CASSDAAGLQETQYF.

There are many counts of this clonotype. CDR3 DNA sequence: TGTGCCAGCAGCTTCGGGGGCGTTGAAGCTTTCTTT. It specifies CASSFGGVEAFF. The V and J genes are TRBV7-9 and TRBJ1-1; perhaps TRBD1 as D (6 bases). V lost 3 bases and J lost 7, with 9 bases in between. CDR1 SEHNR and CDR2 FQNEAQ come from the germline V gene (reference sequence). The CDR3 spans 12 residues.

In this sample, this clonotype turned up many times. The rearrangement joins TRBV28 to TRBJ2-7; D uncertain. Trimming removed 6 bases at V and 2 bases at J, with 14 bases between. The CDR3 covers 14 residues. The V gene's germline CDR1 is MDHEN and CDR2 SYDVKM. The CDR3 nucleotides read TGTGCCAGCAGCAACACGGGCCTCGCCTACGAGCAGTACTTC. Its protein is CASSNTGLAYEQYF.

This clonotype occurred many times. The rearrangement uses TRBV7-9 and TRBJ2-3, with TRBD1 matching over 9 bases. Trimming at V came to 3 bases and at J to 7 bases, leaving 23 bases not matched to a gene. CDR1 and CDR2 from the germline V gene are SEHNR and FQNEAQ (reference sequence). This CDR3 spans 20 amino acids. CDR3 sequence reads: CASSFPRDRVFEGSRNTQYF. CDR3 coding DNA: TGTGCCAGCAGCTTCCCCCGGGACAGGGTTTTTGAGGGAAGTAGAAATACGCAGTATTTT.

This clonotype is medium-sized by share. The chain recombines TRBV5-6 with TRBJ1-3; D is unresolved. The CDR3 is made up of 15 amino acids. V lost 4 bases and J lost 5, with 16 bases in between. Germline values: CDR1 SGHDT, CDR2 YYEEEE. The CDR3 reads CASSRLTDPRNTIYF. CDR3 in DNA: TGTGCCAGCAGCCGTCTAACAGACCCTCGAAACACCATATATTTT.

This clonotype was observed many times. The CDR3 nucleotides are TGCAGCGTTTTAGGGAACACCGGGGAGCTGTTTTTT. Encoded protein: CSVLGNTGELFF. The chain combines TRBV29-1 with TRBJ2-2; unclear D gene. From germline, CDR1 is SQVTM and CDR2 ANQGSEA. CDR3 length: 12 residues. V shed 5 bases and J shed 1 base, with 5 bases lying between them.

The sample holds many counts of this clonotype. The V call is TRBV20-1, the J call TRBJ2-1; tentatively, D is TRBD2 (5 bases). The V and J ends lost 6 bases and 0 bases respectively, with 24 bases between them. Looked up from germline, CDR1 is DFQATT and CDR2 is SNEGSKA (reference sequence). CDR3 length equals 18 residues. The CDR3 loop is CSASPLAAAPLSYNEQFF. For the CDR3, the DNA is TGCAGTGCAAGTCCTCTAGCAGCGGCCCCTCTCTCCTACAATGAGCAGTTCTTC.

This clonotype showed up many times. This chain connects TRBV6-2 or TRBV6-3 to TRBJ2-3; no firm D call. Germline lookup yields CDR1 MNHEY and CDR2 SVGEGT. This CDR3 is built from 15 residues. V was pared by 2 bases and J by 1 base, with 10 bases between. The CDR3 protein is CASSYRLKGTDTQYF. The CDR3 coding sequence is TGTGCCAGCAGTTACAGGTTAAAGGGCACAGATACGCAGTATTTT.

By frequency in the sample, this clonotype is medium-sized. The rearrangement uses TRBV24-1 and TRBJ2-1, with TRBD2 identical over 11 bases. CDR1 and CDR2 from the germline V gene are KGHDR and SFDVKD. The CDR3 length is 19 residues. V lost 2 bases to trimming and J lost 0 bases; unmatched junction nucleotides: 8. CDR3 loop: CATSDSSQTSGTSYNEQFF. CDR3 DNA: TGTGCCACCAGTGATTCCTCACAGACTAGCGGGACCTCCTACAATGAGCAGTTCTTC.

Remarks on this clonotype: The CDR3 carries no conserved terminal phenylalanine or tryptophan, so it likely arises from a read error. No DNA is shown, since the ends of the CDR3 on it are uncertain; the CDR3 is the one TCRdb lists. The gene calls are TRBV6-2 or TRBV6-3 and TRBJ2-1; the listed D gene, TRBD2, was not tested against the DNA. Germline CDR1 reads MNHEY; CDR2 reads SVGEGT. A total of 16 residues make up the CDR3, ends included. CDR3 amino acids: CASRGRGGPPYNEQLL.

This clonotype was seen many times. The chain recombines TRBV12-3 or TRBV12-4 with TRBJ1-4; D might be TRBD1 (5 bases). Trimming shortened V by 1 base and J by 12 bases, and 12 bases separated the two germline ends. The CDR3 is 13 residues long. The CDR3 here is CASSLEVGTELFF. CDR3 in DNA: TGTGCCAGCAGTTTAGAGGTGGGGACGGAACTGTTTTTT.

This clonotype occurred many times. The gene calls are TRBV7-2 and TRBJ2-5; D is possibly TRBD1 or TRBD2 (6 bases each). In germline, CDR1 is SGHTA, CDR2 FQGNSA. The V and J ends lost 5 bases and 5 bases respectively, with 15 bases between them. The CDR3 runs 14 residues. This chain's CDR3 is CASSLPTGGETQYF. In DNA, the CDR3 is TGTGCCAGCAGCCTACCGACAGGAGGGGAGACCCAGTACTTC.

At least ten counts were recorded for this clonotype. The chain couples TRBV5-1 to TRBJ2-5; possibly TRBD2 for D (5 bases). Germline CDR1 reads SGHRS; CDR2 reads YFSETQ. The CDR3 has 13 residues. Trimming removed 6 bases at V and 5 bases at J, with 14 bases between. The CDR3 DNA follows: TGCGCCAGCAAGGAACCTGGCGGGGAGACCCAGTACTTC. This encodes CASKEPGGETQYF.

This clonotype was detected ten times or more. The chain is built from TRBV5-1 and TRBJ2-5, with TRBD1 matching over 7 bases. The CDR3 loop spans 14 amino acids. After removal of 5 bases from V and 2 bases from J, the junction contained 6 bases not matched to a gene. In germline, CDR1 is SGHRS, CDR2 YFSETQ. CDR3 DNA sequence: TGCGCCAGCAGAGTACAGGGGAATCAAGAGACCCAGTACTTC. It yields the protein CASRVQGNQETQYF. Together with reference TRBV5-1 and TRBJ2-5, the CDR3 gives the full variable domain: KAGVTQTPRYLIKTRGQQVTLSCSPISGHRSVSWYQQTPGQGLQFLFEYFSETQRNKGNFPGRFSGRQFSNSRSEMNVSTLELGDSALYLCASRVQGNQETQYFGPGTRLLVL.

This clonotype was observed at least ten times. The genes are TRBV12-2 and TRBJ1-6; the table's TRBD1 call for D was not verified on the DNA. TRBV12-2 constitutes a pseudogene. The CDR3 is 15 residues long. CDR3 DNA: TGTGCAAGTCGCTTAATCAGGGGCGTTCTATCACCCCTCCACTTT. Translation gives CASRLIRGVLSPLHF.

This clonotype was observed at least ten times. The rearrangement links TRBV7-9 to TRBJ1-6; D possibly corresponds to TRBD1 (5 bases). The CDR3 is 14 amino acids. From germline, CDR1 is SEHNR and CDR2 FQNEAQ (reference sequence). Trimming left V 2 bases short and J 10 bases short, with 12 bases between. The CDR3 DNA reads TGTGCCAGCAGCTTATCTTCAGGGTTCTCACCCCTCCACTTT. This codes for CASSLSSGFSPLHF.

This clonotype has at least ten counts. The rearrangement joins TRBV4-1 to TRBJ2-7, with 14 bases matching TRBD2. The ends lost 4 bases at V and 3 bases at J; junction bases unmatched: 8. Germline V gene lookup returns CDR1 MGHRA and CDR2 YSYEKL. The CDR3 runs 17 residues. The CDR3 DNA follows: TGCGCCAGCAGCCGGACTCCGGGACTAGCGGGGGACTACGAGCAGTACTTC. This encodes CASSRTPGLAGDYEQYF.

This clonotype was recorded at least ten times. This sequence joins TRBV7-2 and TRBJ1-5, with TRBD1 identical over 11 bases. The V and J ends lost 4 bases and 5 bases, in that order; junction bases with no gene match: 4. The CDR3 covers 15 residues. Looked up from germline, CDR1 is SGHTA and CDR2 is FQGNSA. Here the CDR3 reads CASSSDRGLYQPQHF. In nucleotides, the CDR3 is TGTGCCAGCAGCTCGGACAGGGGGCTATATCAGCCCCAGCATTTT.

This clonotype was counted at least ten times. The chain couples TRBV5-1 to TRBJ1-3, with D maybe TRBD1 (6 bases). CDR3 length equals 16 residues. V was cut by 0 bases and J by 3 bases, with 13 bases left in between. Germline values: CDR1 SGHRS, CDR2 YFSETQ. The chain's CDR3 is CASSLAGQGYGNTIYF. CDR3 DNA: TGCGCCAGCAGCTTGGCCGGGCAGGGGTATGGAAACACCATATATTTT.